This passage covers 13 T cell receptor beta chains from one sample sequenced in a study of cytomegalovirus exposure and HLA in healthy donors. With 60 Vbeta and 13 Jbeta primers, the PCR was carried out. Clones were read by immunoSEQ multiplex PCR, and TCRdb kept only the in-frame ones, dropping some. The profile shows roughly 120,000 clones, roughly 63% of them singletons. Sequences were obtained from PBMCs. Receptor source: a man aged 35 to 55 in good health and CMV-seropositive.

This clone was counted a few times. The chain carries TRBV29-1 and TRBJ1-2, with a tentative D call TRBD1 (5 bases). The germline V and J ends were trimmed by 4 bases and 7 bases, with 10 bases remaining between them. This CDR3 region has 11 residues. Germline V gives CDR1 SQVTM, CDR2 ANQGSEA. In DNA form, the CDR3 reads TGCAGCGTTGGCAGGGCCGGTGGCTACACCTTC. Amino acid sequence: CSVGRAGGYTF.

This sequence joins TRBV28 and TRBJ2-5, with 8 positions matching TRBD2. The end of the DNA fits TRBJ2-7 better, so the J call may be wrong. Germline CDR1 reads MDHEN; CDR2 reads SYDVKM. CDR3 length: 16 residues. The CDR3 protein is CASIRLAGDLRDEQYF. The DNA for the CDR3 is TGTGCCAGCATCCGGCTAGCGGGTGATCTCCGGGACGAGCAGTACTTC.

This chain joins TRBV7-3 and TRBJ2-1; 9 bases align to TRBD2. The germline gives CDR1 SGHTA, CDR2 FQGTGA. V gave up 6 bases and J gave up 7 bases; unmatched junction bases: 7. This CDR3 has 14 amino acids. In nucleotides, the CDR3 is TGTGCCAGCAGTCAAGGACTAGCGAGAAATGAGCAGTTCTTC. It encodes CASSQGLARNEQFF.

This rearrangement joins TRBV7-8 to TRBJ2-2, with D maybe TRBD1 (6 bases). Germline V gene lookup returns CDR1 SGHVS and CDR2 FQNEAQ. With 6 bases removed from V and 1 base from J, the gap between germline ends came to 15 bases. This CDR3 contains 16 residues. CDR3 loop: CASSPQGYQNTGELFF. The CDR3 bases are TGTGCCAGCAGTCCGCAGGGGTATCAGAACACCGGGGAGCTGTTTTTT.

The chain couples TRBV29-1 to TRBJ2-7, with D perhaps matching TRBD1 (6 bases). Germline CDR1 reads SQVTM; CDR2 reads ANQGSEA. V was shortened by 4 bases and J by 3 bases, with 10 bases between the two germline ends. The CDR3 consists of 12 residues. The CDR3 nucleotides are TGCAGCGTTGGGGGGCAGAACTACGAGCAGTACTTC. Protein sequence: CSVGGQNYEQYF.

This clone was recorded a few times. The rearrangement links TRBV27 to TRBJ2-1, with D possibly being TRBD1 (5 bases). CDR1 and CDR2 from the germline V gene are MNHEY and SMNVEV (reference sequence). This CDR3 is 13 amino acids long. V lost 7 bases and J lost 4, with 11 bases in between. This chain's CDR3 is CASMARGYNEQFF. Written as DNA, the CDR3 is TGTGCCAGCATGGCTAGGGGTTACAATGAGCAGTTCTTC.

This chain joins TRBV7-2 and TRBJ2-7; 7 positions match TRBD1. CDR1 and CDR2 from the germline V gene are SGHTA and FQGNSA. Trimming at V came to 4 bases and at J to 2 bases, leaving 8 bases not matched to a gene. CDR3 length: 15 amino acids. CDR3 residues: CASSSQTGSTYEQYF. CDR3 sequence (DNA): TGTGCCAGCAGCTCCCAGACAGGGAGTACCTACGAGCAGTACTTC.

In its sample, this clone was seen a few times. V and J are TRBV7-3 and TRBJ1-1, with D possibly matching TRBD1 (5 bases). The CDR3 loop spans 13 amino acids. The germline CDR1 and CDR2 sequences are SGHTA and FQGTGA. Trimming pared 5 bases from V and 2 bases from J, leaving 9 bases between. CDR3 region: CASSPQGNTEAFF. The CDR3 DNA is TGTGCCAGCAGCCCTCAGGGTAACACTGAAGCTTTCTTT. The entire variable domain, with the rest obtained from reference TRBV7-3 and TRBJ1-1, is as follows: GAGVSQTPSNKVTEKGKYVELRCDPISGHTALYWYRQSLGQGPEFLIYFQGTGAADDSGLPNDRFFAVRPEGSVSTLKIQRTERGDSAVYLCASSPQGNTEAFFGQGTRLTVV.

The chain uses TRBV4-2 and TRBJ2-5, with 9 bases identical to TRBD1. The CDR3 contains 15 residues. The ends lost 4 bases at V and 5 bases at J; junction bases unmatched: 8. Per germline, CDR1 LGHNA and CDR2 YNFKEQ. CDR3 coding DNA: TGTGCCAGCAGCCCTCGACAGGGGGACGAGGAGACCCAGTACTTC. Protein sequence: CASSPRQGDEETQYF.

The chain couples TRBV7-2 to TRBJ2-3; D call uncertain. Germline V gene sequence: CDR1 SGHTA, CDR2 FQGNSA. The CDR3 runs 15 residues. V was trimmed by 1 base and J by 3 bases, leaving 11 bases between them. Written as DNA, the CDR3 is TGTGCCAGCAGCTTAGATAGCAGTTTGACAGATACGCAGTATTTT. This translates into CASSLDSSLTDTQYF.

This chain uses TRBV6-5 with TRBJ1-2, with TRBD1 matching over 9 bases. The CDR3 is 15 residues long. V gave up 6 bases and J gave up 8 bases; unmatched junction bases: 13. Germline V gives CDR1 MNHEY, CDR2 SVGAGI. CDR3 bases: TGTGCCAGCAGCCACGGGCACAGGGGGCTTCGAGGCTACACCTTC. This sequence encodes CASSHGHRGLRGYTF.

The V and J genes are TRBV2 and TRBJ2-1; D might be TRBD1 (7 bases). There are 17 residues in the CDR3. V lost 4 bases to trimming and J lost 8 bases, with 24 bases between them. Germline V gives CDR1 SNHLY, CDR2 FYNNEI. The CDR3 reads CASSVRGGGEKNDEQFF. CDR3 nucleotides: TGTGCCAGCAGTGTGAGAGGAGGGGGCGAAAAAAACGATGAGCAGTTCTTC.

This clone was detected only a few times. This chain joins TRBV28 and TRBJ1-4; 9 nucleotides align to TRBD1. Germline assignment: CDR1 MDHEN and CDR2 SYDVKM. V lost 6 bases and J lost 6; bases outside the gene matches: 11. The CDR3 length is 16 residues. The CDR3 nucleotides read TGTGCCAGCAGACCTGACAGGGGGATAATATATGAAAAACTGTTTTTT. Amino acid sequence: CASRPDRGIIYEKLFF.